This passage covers 6 T cell receptor beta chains from one sample sequenced in a study of T-cell memory formation after mild COVID-19. TCRdb recomputed calls from the 5' RACE reads with MiXCR, one row per CDR3 protein. The sample contains roughly 450,000 distinct CDR3 sequences, approximately 18% of which appear only once. The sample consisted of PBMCs or a T cell subset sorted from them (not recorded which). The receptors come from an adult woman who had mild COVID-19 (a few samples of this study predate the infection). Cell type and time point are not known.

The chain is built from TRBV7-2 and TRBJ1-2, with 7 positions matching TRBD1. The CDR3 runs to 13 residues. V lost 1 base, J lost 6 bases, and 2 bases stayed unmatched. Germline V gene data show CDR1 as SGHTA and CDR2 as FQGNSA. This CDR3 reads CASSLGRGNGYTF. In DNA form, the CDR3 reads TGTGCCAGCAGCTTAGGCAGGGGGAATGGCTACACCTTC.

This sequence joins TRBV5-6 and TRBJ2-3; D is undetermined. This CDR3 has 14 residues. The V gene's germline CDR1 is SGHDT and CDR2 YYEEEE. Trimming shortened V by 4 bases and J by 8 bases, and 17 bases separated the two germline ends. The CDR3 reads CASSTSGRLITQYF. CDR3 bases: TGTGCCAGCAGCACTTCGGGCCGACTTATTACGCAGTATTTT.

The chain uses TRBV13 and TRBJ1-1; D might be TRBD1 (5 bases). Germline CDR1 PRHDT, CDR2 FYEKMQ (reference sequence). This CDR3 region has 12 residues. Trimming removed 5 bases from V and 6 bases from J, with 10 bases in between. The CDR3 bases are TGTGCCAGCAGCCCAGGGATGTCTGAAGCTTTCTTT. The encoded protein is CASSPGMSEAFF.

The V gene is TRBV5-1, the J gene TRBJ2-1; 11 nucleotides line up with TRBD1. CDR1 is SGHRS, CDR2 YFSETQ, per germline. The CDR3 is 15 residues long. J gave up 6 bases and V 5 bases, and 7 bases lay outside the gene matches. CDR3 loop: CASSPGTGGFNEQFF. DNA of the CDR3: TGCGCCAGCAGTCCCGGGACAGGGGGATTCAATGAGCAGTTCTTC.

This clonotype was detected only a few times. This CDR3 is CASSLTWTGASYEQYF. Written as DNA, the CDR3 is TGTGCCAGCAGCTTGACTTGGACAGGAGCCTCCTACGAGCAGTACTTC. V usage is TRBV5-5 and J usage is TRBJ2-7; TRBD1 matches at 7 bases. This CDR3 spans 16 amino acids. Germline CDR1 and CDR2: SGHKS and YYEKEE (reference sequence). V shed 1 base, J shed 0 bases, and the junction held 7 bases outside the gene matches. Supplemented by reference TRBV5-5 and TRBJ2-7, the full variable domain reads DAGVTQSPTHLIKTRGQQVTLRCSPISGHKSVSWYQQVLGQGPQFIFQYYEKEERGRGNFPDRFSARQFPNYSSELNVNALLLGDSALYLCASSLTWTGASYEQYFGPGTRLTVT.

The rearrangement uses TRBV12-3 or TRBV12-4 and TRBJ1-4; 8 nucleotides agree with TRBD1. This CDR3 has 15 amino acids. The trim removed 7 bases at V and 3 bases at J, leaving 7 bases unmatched. DNA of the CDR3: TGTGCCAGCACCGACAGGGGAGCACCTAATGAAAAACTGTTTTTT. It translates to CASTDRGAPNEKLFF.